This TCR beta chain was recorded in a study of blood T cell repertoires in COVID-19 (dated by TCRdb to the early 2020s). In the study overall: Samples covering the acute and convalescent phases of COVID-19 were provided by collaborators in the United States, Italy and Spain. Where available, HLA class I and class II types were taken from metadata supplied by the sample provider and were not determined by assay-based typing. The samples were drawn from the first 160 participants of the ongoing ImmuneRACE study and from 950 to 1,500 subjects provided by 6 global collaborators. The repertoires were made available in a free public database intended to serve as a resource for research on the immune response to SARS-CoV-2. Subjects who had been exposed to COVID-19, were actively infected with it, or had recovered from it provided the deeply sampled blood TCRbeta repertoires that made up the dataset. A de-identified subject ID, COVID-19 status, age in years and sex were almost always included in the sample metadata. The prospective study material was composed of cDNA or gDNA derived from T cells, B-cell-depleted T cells, or PBMCs.

The immunoSEQ Assay, a bias-controlled multiplex PCR, was used to amplify TCRbeta CDR3 regions from genomic DNA. Under the source paper's analysis protocol: The number of nucleated cells in each sample was estimated from the amplification of reference gene primers within the assay. Sequence reads were collapsed and filtered to measure the absolute abundance of every unique TCRbeta CDR3 rearrangement. For each sample, productive Simpson clonality was calculated as the square root of Simpson's diversity index across productive rearrangements. Drawn from immuneACCESS, this table holds only the in-frame rearrangements with V and J called that TCRdb kept. Clones are partly lost; checked studies trace under half to an unresolved V gene and leave the rest unexplained. That table furnishes V, J and clone size, whereas the DNA furnished D and trimming. The sample table records 30,000 to 35,000 clones; 93% of these occur just once. The ten largest clones add up to 4% to 6.5% of the sample.

Collaborating institutions collected whole blood in K2EDTA tubes following their own protocols. Collaborator samples were shipped for TCRbeta analysis as frozen whole blood, isolated PBMCs, or DNA extracted from either sample type. In the case of this clone: Its antigen is currently not known. Qualities for individual bases were not recorded, and no much larger clone is one base off.

Overall results and qualifications from the work: Clinical and demographic metadata were provided uncurated, with the amount varying by source and participant.

The CDR3 goes from the cysteine to the phenylalanine over 15 residues. The read is trimmed to its CDR3 DNA, 45 bases read in frame from base 1. The germline V and J ends show losses of 0 bases and 4 bases respectively, and no gene match explains 6 bases of the junction. The germline V gene (reference sequence) supplies CDR1 SGHKS and CDR2 YYEKEE. The rearranged segments are TRBV5-5 and TRBJ1-2, with 7 central nucleotides matching TRBD1. This receptor was identified in a human donor in a cohort sampled during active COVID-19. The sequencing sample was made of peripheral blood. The nucleotide sequence is given as TGTGCCAGCAGCTTGGAAGAACAGGGGATCTATGGCTACACCTTC. This translates into CASSLEEQGIYGYTF.